The 3 T cell receptor beta chains below all came from one sample that was sequenced in a study of CD8 T cells in ankylosing spondylitis. Regarding the study as a whole: Seemingly characteristic of ankylosing spondylitis blood was a TCR beta motif consisting of under ten highly homologous variants.

Their recognized antigens are unknown. TCRdb ran MiXCR on the 5' RACE reads and lists one entry per CDR3 protein. The sample holds more than 600,000 distinct CDR3 sequences, around 19% seen once. Sequencing was carried out using blood, either unsorted or a sorted T cell fraction (not recorded which). The receptors here all came from a male donor with ankylosing spondylitis.

V and J are TRBV4-2 and TRBJ2-2, with TRBD2 matching 7 bases. Per the germline V gene, CDR1 is LGHNA and CDR2 is YNFKEQ. The CDR3 loop spans 18 amino acids. Trimming removed 1 base from V and 0 bases from J; junction bases left unmatched: 8. CDR3 in amino acids: CASSQGGRAGANTGELFF. The CDR3 nucleotides are TGTGCCAGCAGCCAAGGGGGTCGGGCGGGGGCGAACACCGGGGAGCTGTTTTTT.

In its sample, this clonotype was seen a few times. The chain links TRBV2 to TRBJ2-3; TRBD2 is a possible D gene (6 bases). This CDR3 is 15 amino acids long. Germline V gives CDR1 SNHLY, CDR2 FYNNEI. The V gene lost 5 bases and the J gene lost 3 bases, with 15 bases spanning the gap. The CDR3 is CASSLEGRKTDTQYF. The CDR3 DNA sequence: TGTGCCAGCAGTTTGGAGGGGAGGAAAACAGATACGCAGTATTTT. Full variable domain (rest looked up from reference TRBV2 and TRBJ2-3): EPEVTQTPSHQVTQMGQEVILRCVPISNHLYFYWYRQILGQKVEFLVSFYNNEISEKSEIFDDQFSVERPDGSNFTLKIRSTKLEDSAMYFCASSLEGRKTDTQYFGPGTRLTVL.

The chain combines TRBV6-5 with TRBJ2-1; D unresolved. There are 16 residues in the CDR3. Germline V gives CDR1 MNHEY, CDR2 SVGAGI. V gave up 2 bases and J gave up 0 bases, with 11 bases separating them. For the CDR3, the DNA is TGTGCCAGCAGTTACGGAGTCCCAAGCTCCTACAATGAGCAGTTCTTC. Translated, it gives CASSYGVPSSYNEQFF.